A selection of T cell receptor beta chains follows, all from one sample in a study of blood T cell dynamics during melanoma immunotherapy. Produced via immunoSEQ multiplex PCR; TCRdb's table is partial and in-frame only. The profile shows approximately 13,000 clones, roughly 90% of them singletons. The starting material was blood, obtained from a patient treated with checkpoint blockade. All receptors come from a human donor with melanoma. The CDR3 runs from the conserved cysteine through the conserved F or W. D genes are given only for firm matches. Clone size is stated in some rows and not others, as once, few, many or a class when expanded.

>TRBV9|TRBJ2-5|16|once|NA
TGTGCCAGCAGCGTAGCATCTAGTGGATACCAAGAGACCCAGTACTTC
CASSVASSGYQETQYF
>TRBV7-7|TRBJ2-1|13|NA|NA
TGTGCCAGCAGCTTATGGGCTTCCAGGGAGCAGTTCTTC
CASSLWASREQFF
>TRBV29-1|TRBJ2-5|12|NA|NA
TGCAGCGTTGAACATGGGGGAGAGACCCAGTACTTC
CSVEHGGETQYF
>TRBV7-9|TRBJ2-7|14|NA|NA
TGTGCCAGCAGCACAGGCAGGGTACGCCACGAGCAGTACTTC
CASSTGRVRHEQYF
>TRBV18|TRBJ2-7|19|NA|TRBD1
TGTGCCAGCTCACCACTCCGGACCACTCCGACAGGGGTTATCTACGAGCAGTACTTC
CASSPLRTTPTGVIYEQYF
>TRBV28|TRBJ2-1|15|NA|NA
TGTGCCAGCAGTCCCCTGCGGTCCACCTACAATGAGCAGTTCTTC
CASSPLRSTYNEQFF
>TRBV28|TRBJ2-7|13|NA|TRBD2
TGTGCCAGCAGTTTGCGGGAGCCCTACGAGCAGTACTTC
CASSLREPYEQYF
>TRBV11-2|TRBJ2-3|12|NA|NA
TGTGCCAGCAGCTTAGAACTAGGGCTGCAGTATTTT
CASSLELGLQYF
>TRBV14|TRBJ1-3|13|NA|NA
TGTGCCAGCAGCCGAACCTCTGGAAACACCATATATTTT
CASSRTSGNTIYF
>TRBV5-1|TRBJ2-1|18|once|NA
TGCGCCAGCAGCCCAAGCACCCGGGGAGTTCTACAGAACAATGAGCAGTTCTTC
CASSPSTRGVLQNNEQFF
>TRBV2|TRBJ2-1|17|NA|NA
TGTGCCAGCAGTGATCGGAGGGACTCATCGACCGACAATGAGCAGTTCTTC
CASSDRRDSSTDNEQFF
>TRBV5-8|TRBJ1-1|17|NA|NA
TGTGCCAGCAGCTTGGTAGTTTTAGGGCAGGGACACCTTGAAGCTTTCTTT
CASSLVVLGQGHLEAFF
>TRBV5-1|TRBJ1-4|16|NA|TRBD1
TGCGCCAGCAGCTTAATGACAGGGGGCGCTAATGAAAAACTGTTTTTT
CASSLMTGGANEKLFF
>TRBV11-1|TRBJ1-2|16|few|NA
TGTGCCAGCAGCGCCAACTCCGGGCCATCTAACTATGGCTACACCTTC
CASSANSGPSNYGYTF
>TRBV18|TRBJ1-5|14|NA|TRBD1
TGTGCCAGCGCAGGGGGGCCAGGGGATCAGCCCCAGCATTTT
CASAGGPGDQPQHF
>TRBV6-5|TRBJ1-2|12|NA|NA
TGTGCCAGCAGTACTCCGGACTATGGCTACACCTTC
CASSTPDYGYTF
>TRBV28|TRBJ2-1|16|NA|TRBD2
TGTGCCAGCAGTCCTACAGGGACTAGCGGCCTCAATGAGCAGTTCTTC
CASSPTGTSGLNEQFF
>TRBV6-6|TRBJ2-3|14|NA|NA
TGTGCCAGCACCAAGGTCACTAGCACAGATACGCAGTATTTT
CASTKVTSTDTQYF
>TRBV19|TRBJ1-2|18|NA|TRBD1
TGTGCCAGTAGTACGGTCCCGGGACAGAGCCCCAAAGCCGGTGGCTACACCTTC
CASSTVPGQSPKAGGYTF
>TRBV30|TRBJ2-2|15|NA|NA
TGTGCCTGGAGTGTACGCGGAACGAACACCGGGGAGCTGTTTTTT
CAWSVRGTNTGELFF
>TRBV9|TRBJ1-6|18|NA|TRBD1
TGTGCCAGCAGTCGCCGGGACAGTGCCTTCTCCTATAATTCACCCCTCCACTTT
CASSRRDSAFSYNSPLHF
>TRBV27|TRBJ1-4|17|NA|TRBD1
TGTGCCAGCAGTTCAGCCACAACAGGGGCCGCTAATGAAAAACTGTTTTTT
CASSSATTGAANEKLFF
>TRBV6-5|TRBJ2-7|14|NA|NA
TGTGCCAGCAGGAACTACAGGGTCTCCTACGAGCAGTACTTC
CASRNYRVSYEQYF
>TRBV5-1|TRBJ1-1|15|NA|TRBD1
TGCGCCAGCAGCTCCCCTGACAGGGGGAACACTGAAGCTTTCTTT
CASSSPDRGNTEAFF
>TRBV28|TRBJ2-5|18|NA|TRBD2
TGTGCCAGCAGTTTCCGGACTAGCGGGAGGCCGTACCAAGAGACCCAGTACTTC
CASSFRTSGRPYQETQYF
>TRBV7-2|TRBJ2-7|15|NA|NA
TGTGCCAGCAGCTTAACACCAGGGAGAGGTAGCGAGCAGTACTTC
CASSLTPGRGSEQYF
>TRBV7-6|TRBJ2-7|16|NA|TRBD2
TGTGCCAGCAGCCCATCGGGAGGGGGGAGGTCCTACGAGCAGTACTTC
CASSPSGGGRSYEQYF
>TRBV11-2|TRBJ2-7|14|NA|NA
TGTGCCAGCAGATCCCCCCGGAGGGGTTACGAGCAGTACTTC
CASRSPRRGYEQYF
>TRBV27|TRBJ2-2|16|NA|TRBD2
TGTGCCAGCAGTCCCCGACTAGCGGTCAACACCGGGGAGCTGTTTTTT
CASSPRLAVNTGELFF
>TRBV27|TRBJ2-1|16|few|TRBD2
TGTGCCAGCAGTTTATCGACGGGAGGGTCCTACAATGAGCAGTTCTTC
CASSLSTGGSYNEQFF
>TRBV7-2|TRBJ2-7|14|NA|TRBD1
TGTGCCAGCAGCTACTCGGGGACAGGGGACGAGCAGTACTTC
CASSYSGTGDEQYF
>TRBV30|TRBJ1-2|13|NA|TRBD1
TGTGCCTGGAATAGGGACAGGCCTTATGGCTACACCTTC
CAWNRDRPYGYTF
>TRBV10-3|TRBJ2-5|14|NA|NA
TGTGCCATCAGTGAGTCGAAGGGGCAAGAGACCCAGTACTTC
CAISESKGQETQYF
>TRBV12-5|TRBJ2-3|19|NA|TRBD1
TGTGCTAGTGGTTTGACACGCTGGACAGGGGGCGTATCCACAGATACGCAGTATTTT
CASGLTRWTGGVSTDTQYF
>TRBV4-1|TRBJ2-1|18|NA|TRBD2
TGCGCCAGCAGCCAAGCCGGACTAGCGGGACGGTCCTACAATGAGCAGTTCTTC
CASSQAGLAGRSYNEQFF
>TRBV5-1|TRBJ2-7|14|NA|NA
TGCGCCAGCAGCGGGTTGACAGGAGTCCACGAGCAGTACTTC
CASSGLTGVHEQYF